Shown below are 29 T cell receptor beta chains from a single sample sequenced in a study of blood T cell repertoires in COVID-19. Data came from immunoSEQ multiplex PCR; TCRdb stores just in-frame clones and leaves some out. The data contain almost 500,000 clones, about nine tenths of them singletons. What was sequenced was PBMCs or T cells enriched from blood (not recorded which). These receptors all come from a woman aged 60 to 75 who had recovered from COVID-19.

V is TRBV7-2 and J is TRBJ2-7, with 9 bases identical to TRBD1. Germline V gene lookup returns CDR1 SGHTA and CDR2 FQGNSA. The V segment lost 5 bases and the J segment 4 bases; nucleotides outside the gene matches: 9. The CDR3 length is 15 residues. CDR3 loop: CASSVVTGGVYEQYF. CDR3 DNA: TGTGCCAGCAGCGTAGTTACAGGGGGCGTATACGAGCAGTACTTC.

DNA of the CDR3: TGTGCCAGCTCACCACGGGCCACTGAAGCTTTCTTT. Protein sequence: CASSPRATEAFF. The V and J genes are TRBV18 and TRBJ1-1; the D is unclear. Trimming took off 1 base at V and 4 bases at J, with 4 bases between the two ends. The CDR3 has 12 amino acids. The germline gives CDR1 KGHSH, CDR2 LQKENI.

J is TRBJ2-7 and V is TRBV12-3 or TRBV12-4, with a possible D match to TRBD2 (6 bases). V was pared by 3 bases and J by 4 bases, with 7 bases between. The CDR3 is 12 amino acids. In nucleotides, the CDR3 is TGTGCCAGCAGTTTTGGGAGGTACGAGCAGTACGTC. Translated, it gives CASSFGRYEQYV.

This clone was observed a single time. This chain connects TRBV7-9 to TRBJ1-2; 7 nucleotides line up with TRBD1. Germline CDR1 is SEHNR and CDR2 is FQNEAQ (reference sequence). The V gene end was trimmed by 5 bases and the J gene end by 5 bases; junction bases not matched to a gene: 8. This CDR3 comprises 14 residues. The CDR3 nucleotides are TGTGCCAGCAGCCTCGAGACAGGGAAGTATGGCTACACCTTC. It encodes CASSLETGKYGYTF.

The chain recombines TRBV4-2 with TRBJ1-6; TRBD1 matches at 8 bases. Trimming at V came to 4 bases and at J to 1 base, leaving 15 bases not matched to a gene. Germline V gene data show CDR1 as LGHNA and CDR2 as YNFKEQ. The CDR3 runs 20 residues. CDR3: CASSREEQGGDRSYNSPLHF. CDR3 nucleotides: TGTGCCAGCAGCCGGGAAGAACAGGGGGGCGATCGATCCTATAATTCACCCCTCCACTTT.

The chain couples TRBV29-1 to TRBJ1-2; maybe TRBD1 (6 bases). V lost 7 bases and J 2 bases, leaving 20 bases between the germline ends. Germline V gene data show CDR1 as SQVTM and CDR2 as ANQGSEA. This CDR3 has 15 residues. CDR3 in DNA: TGCAGCGCCTTCGGAGGGGGGGCTTTAAACTATGGCTACACCTTC. Its translation is CSAFGGGALNYGYTF.

The chain couples TRBV30 to TRBJ2-7, with 7 bases aligning to TRBD1. Trimming cost V 2 bases and J 3 bases; bases outside gene matches: 10. The CDR3 sequence is 15 residues long. The germline CDR1 and CDR2 sequences are GTSNPN and SVGIG (reference sequence). CDR3 sequence: CAWSPYRGPLYEQYF. Written as DNA, the CDR3 is TGTGCCTGGAGTCCCTACAGGGGCCCCCTCTACGAGCAGTACTTC.

This chain links TRBV6-2 or TRBV6-3 with TRBJ2-1; 8 bases fit TRBD1. V gave up 5 bases and J gave up 2 bases; unmatched junction bases: 5. This CDR3 comprises 15 residues. The germline V gene has CDR1 MNHEY and CDR2 SVGEGT. The CDR3 loop reads CASSPRGPAYNEQFF. The CDR3 region has the DNA TGTGCCAGCAGTCCCAGGGGGCCCGCCTACAATGAGCAGTTCTTC.

This clone was counted a single time. The genes are TRBV5-4 and TRBJ2-3, with 10 bases identical to TRBD2. The germline CDR1 and CDR2 sequences are SGHNT and YYREEE (reference sequence). The J segment lost 1 base and the V segment lost 1 base, leaving 6 bases of the junction unmatched. This CDR3 spans 17 amino acids. The CDR3 spells CASSLRLAGDRTDTQYF. The DNA of the CDR3 is TGTGCCAGCAGCTTGAGGCTAGCGGGGGACCGCACAGATACGCAGTATTTT.

The chain combines TRBV3-1 (or the pseudogene TRBV3-2) with TRBJ2-2, with 7 bases that match TRBD2. V dropped 5 bases and J dropped 3; count of bases not matched to a gene: 9. The CDR3 runs to 16 residues. The germline V gene has CDR1 LGHDT and CDR2 YNNKEL (reference sequence). CDR3 DNA: TGTGCCAGCAGCAAGATAGGGCGGGGGTACACCGGGGAGCTGTTTTTT. It codes for CASSKIGRGYTGELFF.

This sequence joins TRBV19 and TRBJ2-4; D is perhaps TRBD2 (5 bases). The CDR3 runs to 14 residues. Trimming left V 3 bases short and J 7 bases short, with 13 bases between. CDR1 is LNHDA and CDR2 is SQIVND in the germline V gene (reference sequence). The CDR3 loop reads CASSIGVGMNIQYF. CDR3 DNA sequence: TGTGCCAGTAGTATCGGGGTGGGTATGAACATTCAGTACTTC.

In this sample, this clone turned up many times. The CDR3 reads CASSSAGGIDTQYF. For the CDR3, the DNA is TGTGCCAGCAGCTCAGCGGGGGGAATAGATACGCAGTATTTT. The rearrangement links TRBV6-2 or TRBV6-3 to TRBJ2-3; 9 bases are shared with TRBD2. With 6 bases clipped from V and 5 bases from J, the junction kept 6 bases outside the gene matches. Germline V lookup: CDR1 MNHEY, CDR2 SVGEGT. This CDR3 has 14 residues.

This chain uses TRBV10-3 with TRBJ2-3; 10 nucleotides line up with TRBD1. V lost 8 bases to trimming and J lost 5 bases; unmatched junction nucleotides: 25. This CDR3 is built from 20 residues. The germline CDR1 and CDR2 sequences are ENHRY and SYGVKD. DNA for the CDR3: TGTGCCATCCGTGCTTTGGGGACAGGGGAGGCGGGATACGGAGTAGATACGCAGTATTTT. Translated, it gives CAIRALGTGEAGYGVDTQYF.

The V call is TRBV12-5, the J call TRBJ2-2, with 9 bases matching TRBD1. The V gene's germline CDR1 is LGHNT and CDR2 FRNRAP. V lost 6 bases to trimming and J lost 0 bases; unmatched junction nucleotides: 20. The CDR3 is 21 amino acids. Here the CDR3 reads CASGPPPGQGLTITNTGELFF. CDR3 DNA: TGTGCTAGTGGCCCACCCCCGGGACAGGGCCTTACCATCACGAACACCGGGGAGCTGTTTTTT. The full variable domain, with the rest looked up from reference TRBV12-5 and TRBJ2-2, is DARVTQTPRHKVTEMGQEVTMRCQPILGHNTVFWYRQTMMQGLELLAYFRNRAPLDDSGMPKDRFSAEMPDATLATLKIQPSEPRDSAVYFCASGPPPGQGLTITNTGELFFGEGSRLTVL.

The chain uses TRBV12-3 or TRBV12-4 and TRBJ2-5; a weak D match, TRBD2 (5 bases). With 6 bases removed from V and 7 bases from J, the gap between germline ends came to 12 bases. This CDR3 region has 12 residues. CDR3 sequence reads: CASSLRRATQYF. CDR3 coding DNA: TGTGCCAGCAGCCTTAGGCGGGCGACCCAGTACTTC.

This chain links TRBV5-1 with TRBJ1-2; D possibly corresponds to TRBD1 (6 bases). The ends were cut back, 4 bases at V and 2 bases at J, with 12 bases in the middle. The germline gives CDR1 SGHRS, CDR2 YFSETQ. CDR3 size: 14 residues. For the CDR3, the DNA is TGCGCCAGCAGCGTGGGGGCAGGCAACTATGGCTACACCTTC. Its translation: CASSVGAGNYGYTF. Supplemented by reference TRBV5-1 and TRBJ1-2, the full variable domain reads KAGVTQTPRYLIKTRGQQVTLSCSPISGHRSVSWYQQTPGQGLQFLFEYFSETQRNKGNFPGRFSGRQFSNSRSEMNVSTLELGDSALYLCASSVGAGNYGYTFGSGTRLTVV.

The V gene is TRBV28, the J gene TRBJ2-1; 9 bases agree with TRBD2. The junction had 7 bases not matched to a gene; V was cut back by 5 bases and J by 8 bases. Germline V gene lookup returns CDR1 MDHEN and CDR2 SYDVKM. The length of the CDR3 is 14 residues. CDR3 sequence reads: CASSLSGGRDEQFF. CDR3 nucleotides: TGTGCCAGCAGTCTTAGCGGGGGTAGGGATGAGCAGTTCTTC.

This chain links TRBV29-1 with TRBJ2-5; 8 nucleotides agree with TRBD1. Germline loops: CDR1 SQVTM, CDR2 ANQGSEA. The CDR3 is 13 amino acids. Unmatched junction bases numbered 9, after V lost 5 bases and J lost 7 bases. The CDR3 sequence is CSVYGQGGVTQYF. CDR3 in DNA: TGCAGCGTTTATGGACAGGGCGGGGTGACCCAGTACTTC.

The chain has TRBV11-3 and TRBJ2-3, with D possibly matching TRBD2 (6 bases). Trimming shortened V by 1 base and J by 5 bases, and 13 bases separated the two germline ends. The CDR3 has 15 amino acids. Looked up from germline, CDR1 is SGHNT and CDR2 is YENEEA. DNA of the CDR3: TGTGCCAGCAGCTTAGCGGGGGTCAACAAAGATACGCAGTATTTT. It specifies CASSLAGVNKDTQYF.

V is TRBV18 and J is TRBJ2-1; D is uncertain. This CDR3 is built from 14 residues. Germline CDR1 KGHSH, CDR2 LQKENI. Trimming cost V 0 bases and J 8 bases, with 11 bases left between them. In DNA, the CDR3 is TGTGCCAGCTCACCACCACGTATAACGGATGAGCAGTTCTTC. It yields the protein CASSPPRITDEQFF.

This clone turned up a few times. The genes are TRBV5-6 and TRBJ2-7; D might be TRBD2 (5 bases). Trimming stripped 4 bases from V and 2 bases from J, with 10 bases between. The germline gives CDR1 SGHDT, CDR2 YYEEEE. This CDR3 is built from 13 residues. CDR3 DNA: TGTGCCAGCAGCCCGCGGGCACCCTACGAGCAGTACGTC. Protein product: CASSPRAPYEQYV.

The V and J genes are TRBV9 and TRBJ2-7, with 9 bases matching TRBD1. V shed 5 bases, J shed 5 bases, and the junction held 8 bases outside the gene matches. Per the germline V gene, CDR1 is SGDLS and CDR2 is YYNGEE. This CDR3 comprises 14 residues. The CDR3 region has the DNA TGTGCCAGCAGTGGCGAGGGACAGGGCAACGAGCAGTACGTC. It encodes CASSGEGQGNEQYV.

The chain joins TRBV11-2 to TRBJ1-3; D not resolved. The germline V gene encodes CDR1 SGHAT and CDR2 FQNNGV. V gave up 0 bases and J gave up 0 bases, with 12 bases separating them. The CDR3 is 17 amino acids. The CDR3 bases are TGTGCCAGCAGCTTAGAACGTCTTACAGCCTCTGGAAACACCATATATTTT. The encoded protein is CASSLERLTASGNTIYF.

The chain combines TRBV4-1 with TRBJ2-1; TRBD2 agrees at 8 bases. CDR1 and CDR2 (germline): MGHRA, YSYEKL. This CDR3 spans 16 amino acids. V was clipped by 1 base and J by 7 bases; unmatched bases: 9. This CDR3 is CASSQVGRGGTNEQFF. CDR3 bases: TGCGCCAGCAGCCAAGTTGGACGGGGGGGTACAAATGAGCAGTTCTTC.

The CDR3 sequence: CASSPEEWGDYNSPLHF. The CDR3 DNA is TGTGCCAGCAGCCCCGAGGAGTGGGGCGACTATAATTCACCCCTCCACTTT. The chain couples TRBV9 to TRBJ1-6; TRBD1 is a possible D gene (5 bases). This CDR3 is 17 amino acids long. Germline CDR1 SGDLS, CDR2 YYNGEE. V dropped 4 bases and J dropped 3 bases, with 17 bases sitting between them.

This clone was found once. V gene TRBV12-3 or TRBV12-4 combines with J gene TRBJ1-2, with D maybe TRBD1 (5 bases). Trimming pared 5 bases from V and 3 bases from J, leaving 10 bases between. There are 13 residues in the CDR3. The CDR3: CASSLDSYYGYTF. CDR3 bases: TGTGCCAGCAGTCTCGACAGCTACTATGGCTACACCTTC.

This chain links TRBV5-5 with TRBJ1-5; no clear D. From germline, CDR1 is SGHKS and CDR2 YYEKEE (reference sequence). Trimming took off 0 bases at V and 2 bases at J, with 6 bases between the two ends. This CDR3 region has 14 residues. CDR3 amino acids: CASSLGAGNQPQHF. As DNA, the CDR3 is TGTGCCAGCAGCTTGGGGGCAGGCAATCAGCCCCAGCATTTT.

The CDR3 loop is CASSLMGASGYNEQFF. The CDR3 region has the DNA TGTGCCAGCAGCTTAATGGGGGCTAGCGGGTACAATGAGCAGTTCTTC. The genes are TRBV11-2 and TRBJ2-1, with 8 bases matching TRBD2. The CDR3 contains 16 residues. The V gene's germline CDR1 is SGHAT and CDR2 FQNNGV. Trimming removed 2 bases from V and 4 bases from J; junction bases left unmatched: 7.

CDR3 residues: CASSRTDDYGYTF. In nucleotides, the CDR3 is TGTGCCAGCAGTAGGACAGACGACTATGGCTACACCTTC. The chain carries TRBV6-5 and TRBJ1-2; perhaps TRBD1 as D (6 bases). Germline V lookup: CDR1 MNHEY, CDR2 SVGAGI. The CDR3 has 13 amino acids. V was clipped by 5 bases and J by 3 bases, with 10 bases between them.